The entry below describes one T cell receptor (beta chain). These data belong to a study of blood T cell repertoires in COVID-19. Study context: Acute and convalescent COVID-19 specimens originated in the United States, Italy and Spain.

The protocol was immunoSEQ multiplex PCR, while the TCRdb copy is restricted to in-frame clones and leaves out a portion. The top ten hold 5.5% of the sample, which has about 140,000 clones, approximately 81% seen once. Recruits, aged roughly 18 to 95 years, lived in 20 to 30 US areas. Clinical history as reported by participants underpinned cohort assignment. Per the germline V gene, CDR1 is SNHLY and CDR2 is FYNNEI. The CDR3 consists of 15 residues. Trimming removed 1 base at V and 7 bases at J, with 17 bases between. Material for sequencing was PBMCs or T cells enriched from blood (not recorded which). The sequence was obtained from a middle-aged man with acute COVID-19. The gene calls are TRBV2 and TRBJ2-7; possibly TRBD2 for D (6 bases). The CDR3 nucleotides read TGTGCCAGCAGTGAAGTGGGCACGCTTGGGGGGGAGCAGTACTTC. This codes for CASSEVGTLGGEQYF.